The clone carrying this TCR beta chain appeared a single time. The antigen remains undetermined. Some clones are missing from TCRdb's copy, which holds only in-frame ones; the method was immunoSEQ multiplex PCR. The table shows 2 million to 2.5 million clones, with 85% to 95% occurring only once. V lost 2 bases and J 0 bases, leaving 17 bases between the germline ends. CDR1 and CDR2 (germline): GTSNPN, SVGIG (reference sequence). The CDR3 length is 17 residues. This record belongs to a study of shared clonotypes between healthy human individuals. CD4+ cells were split into CD45RA+ naive and CD45RA-negative memory subsets. Study-level findings and limits: Shared across a few donors were approximately 5% of the naive CD4 clonotypes.

The specimen was naive CD4+ T cells sorted from blood. Subset here: CD45RA+ positively selected. The rearrangement links TRBV30 to TRBJ2-1; TRBD2 might be the D (7 bases). The sequence was collected from a man aged 18 to 35 in good health. This CDR3 reads CAWSPPGGQSSYNEQFF. CDR3 coding DNA: TGTGCCTGGAGTCCACCGGGGGGCCAGAGCTCCTACAATGAGCAGTTCTTC.